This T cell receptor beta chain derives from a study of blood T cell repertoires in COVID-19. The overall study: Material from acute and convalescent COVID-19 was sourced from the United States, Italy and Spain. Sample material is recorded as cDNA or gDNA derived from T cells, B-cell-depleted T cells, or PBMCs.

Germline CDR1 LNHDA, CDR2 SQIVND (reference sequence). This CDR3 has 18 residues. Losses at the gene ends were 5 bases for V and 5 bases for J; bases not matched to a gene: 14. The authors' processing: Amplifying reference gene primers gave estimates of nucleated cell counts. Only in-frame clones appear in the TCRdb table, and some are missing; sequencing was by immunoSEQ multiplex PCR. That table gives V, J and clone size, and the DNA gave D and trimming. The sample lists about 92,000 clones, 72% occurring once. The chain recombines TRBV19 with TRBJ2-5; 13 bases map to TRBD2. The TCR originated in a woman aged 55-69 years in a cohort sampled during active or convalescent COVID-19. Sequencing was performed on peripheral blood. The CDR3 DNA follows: TGTGCCAGTAGTCCCGGACTAGCGGGGGCCCGGGCCCGGGAGACCCAGTACTTC. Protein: CASSPGLAGARARETQYF.